The 28 T cell receptor beta chains below come from one sample, sequenced in a study of Ad26.COV2.S vaccination and SARS-CoV-2 variants. Treatment described: 15 to 20 received Ad26.COV2.S at low or high dose, single or two shots; several received placebo; per-sample allocation not given. Samples analyzed were those drawn on day 63 after the first vaccine or placebo injection. The data were produced by immunoSEQ multiplex PCR, yet TCRdb's version contains in-frame clones alone and is incomplete. The sample lists about 410,000 clones; roughly 90% were seen once. This sample comprised peripheral blood, obtained in a trial of Ad26.COV2.S vaccine versus placebo. These receptors all stem from a person between 18 and 60 years old who received the Ad26.COV2.S COVID-19 vaccine or a placebo.

The chain has TRBV2 and TRBJ2-3, with D perhaps being TRBD1 or TRBD2 (5 bases each). This CDR3 contains 14 residues. Trimming left V 8 bases short and J 4 bases short, with 16 bases between. The V gene's germline CDR1 is SNHLY and CDR2 FYNNEI. CDR3 bases: TGTGCCAGCGGCGGTAGTGGGACCCCAGATACGCAGTATTTT. It specifies CASGGSGTPDTQYF.

This rearrangement joins TRBV7-2 to TRBJ2-1, with a tentative D call TRBD1 (6 bases). Germline lookup yields CDR1 SGHTA and CDR2 FQGNSA. The CDR3 has 12 residues. Between the trimmed V and J ends, which lost 4 bases and 9 bases, there was a span of 10 bases. CDR3 region: CASSSQGAEQFF. In DNA, the CDR3 is TGTGCCAGCAGCTCACAGGGTGCTGAGCAGTTCTTC. The full variable domain, its missing parts supplied by reference TRBV7-2 and TRBJ2-1, is GAGVSQSPSNKVTEKGKDVELRCDPISGHTALYWYRQSLGQGLEFLIYFQGNSAPDKSGLPSDRFSAERTGGSVSTLTIQRTQQEDSAVYLCASSSQGAEQFFGPGTRLTVL.

The chain has TRBV28 and TRBJ2-7; 10 bases line up with TRBD2. Germline V gene data show CDR1 as MDHEN and CDR2 as SYDVKM. The V segment lost 6 bases and the J segment 1 base; nucleotides outside the gene matches: 6. CDR3 length: 15 amino acids. The CDR3 spells CASRGSGRGSYEQYF. In nucleotides, the CDR3 is TGTGCCAGCAGGGGAAGCGGGAGGGGATCCTACGAGCAGTACTTC.

The rearrangement uses TRBV7-8 and TRBJ2-1; 10 nucleotides align to TRBD2. This CDR3 spans 12 amino acids. Germline CDR1 is SGHVS and CDR2 is FQNEAQ. With 5 bases clipped from V and 10 bases from J, the junction kept 2 bases outside the gene matches. The CDR3 DNA sequence: TGTGCCAGCAGCCGGACTAGCGGAGAGCAGTTCTTC. This encodes CASSRTSGEQFF.

V and J are TRBV5-1 and TRBJ2-5; D uncertain. CDR3 size: 12 residues. CDR1 and CDR2 (germline): SGHRS, YFSETQ. V dropped 2 bases and J dropped 2 bases, with 4 bases sitting between them. CDR3 DNA sequence: TGCGCCAGCAGCTTAAGACAAGAGACCCAGTACTTC. Translated: CASSLRQETQYF.

A single count supports this clone. V is TRBV4-1 and J is TRBJ2-2; 8 positions agree with TRBD2. V shed 2 bases and J 1 base; nucleotides not matched to a gene: 3. This CDR3 contains 16 residues. Germline V gives CDR1 MGHRA, CDR2 YSYEKL. CDR3 DNA sequence: TGCGCCAGCAGCCAAACTAGCGGCCGGAACACCGGGGAGCTGTTTTTT. This gives the protein CASSQTSGRNTGELFF.

This chain uses TRBV5-6 with TRBJ2-3, with TRBD2 matching over 7 bases. This CDR3 is 14 amino acids long. Losses at the gene ends were 3 bases for V and 3 bases for J; bases not matched to a gene: 4. Per the germline V gene, CDR1 is SGHDT and CDR2 is YYEEEE. This CDR3 is CASSSPGGTDTQYF. In nucleotides, the CDR3 is TGTGCCAGCAGCTCGCCCGGGGGGACAGATACGCAGTATTTT.

The rearrangement joins TRBV7-8 to TRBJ2-7, with 13 bases aligning to TRBD2. This CDR3 is built from 21 residues. V gave up 5 bases and J gave up 0 bases; unmatched junction bases: 19. Germline V gene sequence: CDR1 SGHVS, CDR2 FQNEAQ. In DNA form, the CDR3 reads TGTGCCAGCAGCACACTGGGGACTAGCGGGATTTCAACCCTTCTCTCCTACGAGCAGTACTTC. Encoded protein: CASSTLGTSGISTLLSYEQYF.

J is TRBJ2-4 and V is TRBV28; the D is unclear. The CDR3 totals 14 residues. V dropped 2 bases and J dropped 5 bases, with 10 bases sitting between them. CDR1 MDHEN and CDR2 SYDVKM come from the germline V gene. This CDR3 reads CASSLLGTENIQYF. In nucleotides, the CDR3 is TGTGCCAGCAGTTTACTGGGTACCGAAAACATTCAGTACTTC.

The chain employs TRBV7-3 and TRBJ2-1; D may be TRBD2 (5 bases). The CDR3 loop spans 14 amino acids. V lost 0 bases, J lost 6 bases, and 9 bases lay in between. Germline V lookup: CDR1 SGHTA, CDR2 FQGTGA. CDR3: CASSLTDGVNEQFF. The CDR3, as DNA: TGTGCCAGCAGCTTAACGGACGGGGTCAATGAGCAGTTCTTC.

The J gene is TRBJ1-5, the V gene TRBV27, with D unclear. Trimming pared 2 bases from V and 1 base from J, leaving 9 bases between. This CDR3 has 15 amino acids. The germline V gene encodes CDR1 MNHEY and CDR2 SMNVEV (reference sequence). The CDR3 protein is CASSLVDGSNQPQHF. The CDR3 DNA is TGTGCCAGCAGTTTAGTGGACGGGAGCAATCAGCCCCAGCATTTT.

This clone was picked up one time. V gene TRBV7-9 combines with J gene TRBJ2-7; TRBD1 agrees at 10 bases. V was clipped by 5 bases and J by 4 bases; unmatched bases: 11. The CDR3 runs 16 residues. Germline V CDR1 and CDR2: SEHNR, FQNEAQ (reference sequence). The CDR3 sequence: CASSQAPGQGTYEQYF. The DNA for the CDR3 is TGTGCCAGCAGCCAAGCCCCGGGACAGGGGACTTACGAGCAGTACTTC. The whole variable domain, filled in from reference TRBV7-9 and TRBJ2-7, reads DTGVSQNPRHKITKRGQNVTFRCDPISEHNRLYWYRQTLGQGPEFLTYFQNEAQLEKSRLLSDRFSAERPKGSFSTLEIQRTEQGDSAMYLCASSQAPGQGTYEQYFGPGTRLTVT.

CDR3 amino acids: CASGNRGRNTGELFF. The CDR3 region has the DNA TGTGCCAGCGGAAACAGGGGGCGAAACACCGGGGAGCTGTTTTTT. The chain uses TRBV5-4 and TRBJ2-2, with TRBD1 matching over 9 bases. The CDR3 length is 15 residues. V shed 7 bases, J shed 2 bases, and the junction held 6 bases outside the gene matches. The germline gives CDR1 SGHNT, CDR2 YYREEE (reference sequence).

This chain joins TRBV10-2 and TRBJ1-1; no definite D call. Germline CDR1 and CDR2: WSHSY and SAAADI. The CDR3 totals 12 residues. V lost 5 bases to trimming and J lost 1 base, with 5 bases between them. CDR3 sequence: CASSLANTEAFF. For the CDR3, the DNA is TGCGCCAGCAGTCTGGCGAACACTGAAGCTTTCTTT.

The chain couples TRBV5-1 to TRBJ2-1; 10 bases match TRBD2. Germline CDR1 is SGHRS and CDR2 is YFSETQ. This CDR3 spans 16 amino acids. V was pared by 0 bases and J by 2 bases, with 2 bases of the junction left unmatched. CDR3 DNA sequence: TGCGCCAGCAGCTTGGTGAGCGGGAGGGCCTACAATGAGCAGTTCTTC. It encodes CASSLVSGRAYNEQFF.

V usage is TRBV15 and J usage is TRBJ1-3; D call uncertain. Trimming pared 0 bases from V and 0 bases from J, leaving 9 bases between. CDR1 and CDR2 from the germline V gene are LNHNV and YYDKDF (reference sequence). The CDR3 length is 16 residues. CDR3 nucleotide sequence: TGTGCCACCAGCAGAGATCAAGCCTACTCTGGAAACACCATATATTTT. As protein: CATSRDQAYSGNTIYF.

This sequence joins TRBV6-5 and TRBJ2-1, with TRBD2 matching over 7 bases. The CDR3 sequence is 15 residues long. V was pared by 7 bases and J by 8 bases, with 14 bases of the junction left unmatched. Looked up from germline, CDR1 is MNHEY and CDR2 is SVGAGI. The CDR3 region has the DNA TGTGCCAGCACGGGACGGGAGGCTGGGATGGATGAGCAGTTCTTC. Amino acid sequence: CASTGREAGMDEQFF.

The chain uses TRBV19 and TRBJ2-1; 7 nucleotides match TRBD2. The germline gives CDR1 LNHDA, CDR2 SQIVND (reference sequence). V shed 5 bases, J shed 8 bases, and the junction held 9 bases outside the gene matches. This CDR3 is built from 14 residues. CDR3 amino acids: CASSYGGGADEQFF. The DNA for the CDR3 is TGTGCCAGTAGTTACGGGGGAGGGGCCGATGAGCAGTTCTTC. Complete variable domain (other parts from reference TRBV19 and TRBJ2-1): DGGITQSPKYLFRKEGQNVTLSCEQNLNHDAMYWYRQDPGQGLRLIYYSQIVNDFQKGDIAEGYSVSREKKESFPLTVTSAQKNPTAFYLCASSYGGGADEQFFGPGTRLTVL.

This chain connects TRBV30 to TRBJ1-5; D is ambiguous. This CDR3 region has 12 residues. Germline CDR1 GTSNPN, CDR2 SVGIG (reference sequence). V was clipped by 5 bases and J by 5 bases, with 10 bases between them. The CDR3 DNA sequence: TGTGCCTGGGATTCACCCCATCAGCCCCAGCATTTT. Its protein product is CAWDSPHQPQHF.

This clone was seen only once. This chain uses TRBV5-4 with TRBJ2-3; TRBD2 agrees at 8 bases. CDR3 size: 15 residues. Germline V CDR1 and CDR2: SGHNT, YYREEE (reference sequence). Germline trimming cut 4 bases from V and 2 bases from J; bases unmatched to any gene: 6. This CDR3 is CASSAGGQNTDTQYF. CDR3 sequence (DNA): TGTGCCAGCAGCGCGGGGGGCCAGAACACAGATACGCAGTATTTT.

The chain carries TRBV12-3 or TRBV12-4 and TRBJ2-7, with TRBD2 as a possible D gene (6 bases). The V gene lost 6 bases and the J gene lost 3 bases, with 12 bases spanning the gap. This CDR3 comprises 13 residues. CDR3 nucleotides: TGTGCCAGCAGGGCGGGAACAGGCTACGAGCAGTACTTC. The encoded protein is CASRAGTGYEQYF.

This chain uses TRBV14 with TRBJ2-7, with 13 bases aligning to TRBD2. The CDR3 totals 15 residues. Germline trimming cut 4 bases from V and 3 bases from J; bases unmatched to any gene: 3. CDR1 SGHDN and CDR2 FVKESK come from the germline V gene. The CDR3 bases are TGTGCCAGCAGCCCGGGGACTAGCGGGAACTACGAGCAGTACTTC. Its translation is CASSPGTSGNYEQYF. Drawing the rest from reference TRBV14 and TRBJ2-7, the complete variable domain is EAGVTQFPSHSVIEKGQTVTLRCDPISGHDNLYWYRRVMGKEIKFLLHFVKESKQDESGMPNNRFLAERTGGTYSTLKVQPAELEDSGVYFCASSPGTSGNYEQYFGPGTRLTVT.

This clone was detected only once. J is TRBJ1-2 and V is TRBV6-2 or TRBV6-3; D is unclear. Germline-derived CDR1 and CDR2 are MNHEY and SVGEGT. The CDR3 extends over 15 amino acids. Trimming removed 6 bases at V and 3 bases at J, with 17 bases between. Written as DNA, the CDR3 is TGTGCCAGCAGGCCTCGGGCCGCGGGATACTATGGCTACACCTTC. Protein: CASRPRAAGYYGYTF.

J is TRBJ2-1 and V is TRBV7-8; D is ambiguous. The CDR3 spans 14 residues. CDR1 is SGHVS and CDR2 is FQNEAQ in the germline V gene. With 5 bases removed from V and 7 bases from J, the gap between germline ends came to 15 bases. CDR3 region: CASSPRAKWNEQFF. In nucleotides, the CDR3 is TGTGCCAGCAGCCCTCGGGCAAAGTGGAATGAGCAGTTCTTC. The full variable domain, its missing parts supplied by reference TRBV7-8 and TRBJ2-1, is GAGVSQSPRYKVAKRGQDVALRCDPISGHVSLFWYQQALGQGPEFLTYFQNEAQLDKSGLPSDRFFAERPEGSVSTLKIQRTQQEDSAVYLCASSPRAKWNEQFFGPGTRLTVL.

Concerning this clone itself: This specimen includes other DNA sequences encoding the same CDR3. The gene calls are TRBV12-3 or TRBV12-4 and TRBJ2-1; D uncertain. The CDR3 loop spans 12 amino acids. The V and J ends lost 3 bases and 3 bases respectively, with 3 bases between them. For the CDR3, the DNA is TGTGCCAGCAGTTTCTACTACAATGAGCAGTTCTTC. Residues: CASSFYYNEQFF.

V gene TRBV10-3 combines with J gene TRBJ2-3; D remains ambiguous. V was pared by 11 bases and J by 0 bases, with 15 bases between. Germline CDR1 and CDR2: ENHRY and SYGVKD. This CDR3 is built from 14 residues. CDR3 sequence reads: CASLDGFSTDTQYF. The CDR3 DNA sequence: TGTGCCTCCCTGGACGGATTTAGCACAGATACGCAGTATTTT.

V usage is TRBV4-3 and J usage is TRBJ1-3; perhaps TRBD1 as D (6 bases). Germline V lookup: CDR1 LGHNA, CDR2 YSLEER. Trimming took off 0 bases at V and 0 bases at J, with 9 bases between the two ends. The CDR3 is made up of 16 amino acids. The CDR3 coding sequence is TGCGCCAGCAGCCAAGATTGGGGGCACTCTGGAAACACCATATATTTT. Translated, it gives CASSQDWGHSGNTIYF.

This chain joins TRBV4-1 and TRBJ1-4, with D perhaps TRBD1 (6 bases). The length of the CDR3 is 15 residues. Trimming pared 3 bases from V and 4 bases from J, leaving 12 bases between. CDR1 and CDR2 from the germline V gene are MGHRA and YSYEKL. CDR3 bases: TGCGCCAGCAGCCAGATTGGGACAAGTAATGAAAAACTGTTTTTT. This encodes CASSQIGTSNEKLFF.